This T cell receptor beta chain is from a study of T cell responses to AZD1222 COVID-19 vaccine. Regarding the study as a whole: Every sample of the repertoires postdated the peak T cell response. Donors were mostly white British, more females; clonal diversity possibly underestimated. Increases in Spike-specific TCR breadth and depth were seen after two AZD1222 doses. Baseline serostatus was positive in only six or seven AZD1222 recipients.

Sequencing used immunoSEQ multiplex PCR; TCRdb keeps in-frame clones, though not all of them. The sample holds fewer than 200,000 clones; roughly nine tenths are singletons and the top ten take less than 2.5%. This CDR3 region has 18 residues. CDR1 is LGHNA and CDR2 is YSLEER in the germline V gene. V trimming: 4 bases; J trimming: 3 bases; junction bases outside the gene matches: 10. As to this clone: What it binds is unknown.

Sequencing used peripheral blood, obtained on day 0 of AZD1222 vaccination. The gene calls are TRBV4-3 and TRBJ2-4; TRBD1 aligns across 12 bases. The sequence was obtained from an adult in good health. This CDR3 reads CASSRYWDRGLDKNIQYF. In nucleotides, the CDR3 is TGCGCCAGCAGCCGGTATTGGGACAGGGGGCTGGACAAAAACATTCAGTACTTC.